Following are 32 T cell receptor beta chains from one sample sequenced in a study of Ad26.COV2.S vaccination and SARS-CoV-2 variants. Treatment specified: some 20 received Ad26.COV2.S at low or high dose, single or two shots; five or six received placebo; per-sample allocation not given. Collection of samples fell on day 63 after the first vaccine or placebo injection. Only in-frame clones appear in the TCRdb table, and some are missing; sequencing was by immunoSEQ multiplex PCR. In the table there are roughly 350,000 clones, around nine tenths of which are singletons. This specimen consisted of peripheral blood, obtained in a trial of Ad26.COV2.S vaccine versus placebo. The receptors come from a person aged 18-65 years who received the Ad26.COV2.S COVID-19 vaccine or a placebo.

At least ten counts were recorded for this clone. This sequence joins TRBV7-9 and TRBJ1-5; D uncertain. This CDR3 spans 14 amino acids. CDR1 is SEHNR, CDR2 FQNEAQ, per germline (reference sequence). Between the trimmed V and J ends, which lost 5 bases and 2 bases, there was a span of 10 bases. The CDR3 sequence is CASSPGWGNQPQHF. CDR3 nucleotide sequence: TGTGCCAGCAGCCCGGGGTGGGGCAATCAGCCCCAGCATTTT.

The rearrangement joins TRBV6-1 to TRBJ1-1; TRBD1 aligns across 7 bases. V was pared by 6 bases and J by 3 bases, with 7 bases of the junction left unmatched. The CDR3 extends over 14 amino acids. Per germline, CDR1 MNHNS and CDR2 SASEGT. CDR3 sequence reads: CASRMTGRHTEAFF. CDR3 in DNA: TGTGCCAGCAGAATGACAGGGAGGCACACTGAAGCTTTCTTT.

The V call is TRBV12-3 or TRBV12-4, the J call TRBJ1-2, with unresolved D. This CDR3 has 13 residues. V was pared by 3 bases and J by 8 bases, with 13 bases between. The CDR3 DNA is TGTGCCAGCAGTTTGATAGGGAGGAGCGGCTACACCTTC. As protein: CASSLIGRSGYTF.

The chain recombines TRBV15 with TRBJ1-5, with D perhaps TRBD1 (6 bases). Germline CDR1 and CDR2: LNHNV and YYDKDF (reference sequence). The V gene lost 0 bases and the J gene lost 0 bases, with 12 bases spanning the gap. The CDR3 sequence is 17 residues long. The CDR3 DNA sequence: TGTGCCACCAGCAGAGATTTGGGGGCGAATAGCAATCAGCCCCAGCATTTT. Translated: CATSRDLGANSNQPQHF. Combining the CDR3 with reference TRBV15 and TRBJ1-5 gives the whole variable domain DAMVIQNPRYQVTQFGKPVTLSCSQTLNHNVMYWYQQKSSQAPKLLFHYYDKDFNNEADTPDNFQSRRPNTSFCFLDIRSPGLGDTAMYLCATSRDLGANSNQPQHFGDGTRLSIL.

This clone came up once. The V call is TRBV6-5, the J call TRBJ2-7; 8 bases are shared with TRBD1. J gave up 6 bases and V 4 bases, and 11 bases lay outside the gene matches. The CDR3 extends over 15 amino acids. Germline-derived CDR1 and CDR2 are MNHEY and SVGAGI. DNA of the CDR3: TGTGCCAGCAGTTCCCTGGACAGGGCGACCCCCGAGCAGTACTTC. Protein sequence: CASSSLDRATPEQYF.

This chain uses TRBV9 with TRBJ2-5, with D possibly being TRBD1 (6 bases). CDR3 length equals 14 residues. The germline V gene has CDR1 SGDLS and CDR2 YYNGEE. V lost 0 bases to trimming and J lost 1 base, with 7 bases between them. This CDR3 is CASSVGGGQETQYF. CDR3 sequence (DNA): TGTGCCAGCAGCGTAGGAGGGGGCCAAGAGACCCAGTACTTC. Complete variable domain (other parts from reference TRBV9 and TRBJ2-5): DSGVTQTPKHLITATGQRVTLRCSPRSGDLSVYWYQQSLDQGLQFLIQYYNGEERAKGNILERFSAQQFPDLHSELNLSSLELGDSALYFCASSVGGGQETQYFGPGTRLLVL.

V and J are TRBV5-5 and TRBJ2-3, with TRBD2 matching over 11 bases. The V segment lost 4 bases and the J segment 0 bases; nucleotides outside the gene matches: 4. CDR1 and CDR2 (germline): SGHKS, YYEKEE (reference sequence). There are 16 residues in the CDR3. The CDR3 here is CASSLRLAGSTDTQYF. In DNA form, the CDR3 reads TGTGCCAGCAGCCTTAGACTAGCGGGGAGCACAGATACGCAGTATTTT.

The genes are TRBV7-2 and TRBJ1-6, with a weak D call TRBD1 (5 bases). The CDR3 contains 14 residues. CDR1 and CDR2 (germline): SGHTA, FQGNSA. V lost 1 base to trimming and J lost 10 bases, with 11 bases between them. CDR3 amino acids: CASSLERGYSPLHF. The DNA of the CDR3 is TGTGCCAGCAGCTTAGAAAGGGGTTACTCACCCCTCCACTTT.

The chain employs TRBV7-9 and TRBJ1-4, with D tentatively TRBD1 (6 bases). The CDR3 loop spans 14 amino acids. V lost 2 bases to trimming and J lost 7 bases, with 11 bases between them. Germline CDR1 reads SEHNR; CDR2 reads FQNEAQ (reference sequence). The DNA of the CDR3 is TGTGCCAGCAGCTTAAGCAGGGGAGGTGAAAAACTGTTTTTT. It encodes CASSLSRGGEKLFF.

The chain recombines TRBV11-2 with TRBJ2-3, with a tentative D call TRBD1 (5 bases). This CDR3 has 15 amino acids. The V end lost 1 base, the J end lost 8 bases, and 16 bases lay between the germline ends. Germline lookup yields CDR1 SGHAT and CDR2 FQNNGV. This CDR3 reads CASSLGQGYLGTQYF. CDR3 sequence (DNA): TGTGCCAGCAGCTTAGGCCAGGGCTATTTGGGTACGCAGTATTTT. Drawing the rest from reference TRBV11-2 and TRBJ2-3, the complete variable domain is EAGVAQSPRYKIIEKRQSVAFWCNPISGHATLYWYQQILGQGPKLLIQFQNNGVVDDSQLPKDRFSAERLKGVDSTLKIQPAKLEDSAVYLCASSLGQGYLGTQYFGPGTRLTVL.

This clone was recorded once. The chain recombines TRBV14 with TRBJ1-1, with D unclear. The V and J ends lost 4 bases and 3 bases respectively, with 18 bases between them. Germline CDR1 and CDR2: SGHDN and FVKESK. The CDR3 has 16 amino acids. For the CDR3, the DNA is TGTGCCAGCAGCCTTAACCTGGGTATCGCGGACACTGAAGCTTTCTTT. Translation gives CASSLNLGIADTEAFF.

This clone was seen only a few times. The J gene is TRBJ2-5, the V gene TRBV7-2; D is possibly TRBD1 (5 bases). The germline V gene encodes CDR1 SGHTA and CDR2 FQGNSA. Deletions cut 6 bases from V and 5 bases from J, with 19 bases between. The CDR3 has 15 residues. The CDR3: CASRKASWPGETQYF. The CDR3 nucleotides read TGTGCCAGCAGGAAGGCCTCCTGGCCAGGGGAGACCCAGTACTTC. Full variable domain (outside the CDR3, taken from reference TRBV7-2 and TRBJ2-5): GAGVSQSPSNKVTEKGKDVELRCDPISGHTALYWYRQSLGQGLEFLIYFQGNSAPDKSGLPSDRFSAERTGGSVSTLTIQRTQQEDSAVYLCASRKASWPGETQYFGPGTRLLVL.

The chain joins TRBV4-2 to TRBJ2-1; D gene uncertain. V dropped 0 bases and J dropped 4 bases, with 7 bases sitting between them. The CDR3 length is 14 residues. Germline values: CDR1 LGHNA, CDR2 YNFKEQ. As DNA, the CDR3 is TGTGCCAGCAGCCAAGATATAGGTTACAATGAGCAGTTCTTC. Its protein is CASSQDIGYNEQFF.

This clone was seen once. This chain uses TRBV10-1 with TRBJ2-7; no firm D call. This CDR3 is 15 amino acids long. Trimming took 8 bases from V and 4 from J, leaving 21 bases between them. Germline assignment: CDR1 WNHNN and CDR2 SYGVQD (reference sequence). CDR3 sequence: CASSRLTEAQYEQYF. In DNA form, the CDR3 reads TGCGCCAGCTCAAGATTGACGGAAGCTCAATACGAGCAGTACTTC.

V usage is TRBV20-1 and J usage is TRBJ2-2, with a possible D match to TRBD2 (5 bases). V was pared by 6 bases and J by 9 bases, with 11 bases between. Germline CDR1 is DFQATT and CDR2 is SNEGSKA (reference sequence). The CDR3 consists of 11 residues. The CDR3 region is CSARTGRELFF. Written as DNA, the CDR3 is TGCAGTGCCCGGACTGGCCGGGAGCTGTTTTTT.

The rearrangement joins TRBV29-1 to TRBJ2-3, with 7 bases aligning to TRBD2. The germline V gene encodes CDR1 SQVTM and CDR2 ANQGSEA. V was pared by 6 bases and J by 1 base, with 7 bases of the junction left unmatched. The CDR3 extends over 14 amino acids. CDR3 DNA sequence: TGCAGCGTCCCCGGACTAGTCGGCACAGATACGCAGTATTTT. Residues: CSVPGLVGTDTQYF.

This clone was seen more than once but under ten times. The chain has TRBV19 and TRBJ1-1; D might be TRBD1 (5 bases). The CDR3 loop spans 13 amino acids. Trimming removed 4 bases at V and 6 bases at J, with 12 bases between. Looked up from germline, CDR1 is LNHDA and CDR2 is SQIVND (reference sequence). The CDR3 nucleotides read TGTGCCAGTAGTACCAGGGATTTCGCTGAAGCTTTCTTT. This codes for CASSTRDFAEAFF.

This clone was counted a few times. The CDR3 here is CASSIRRGQPTGELFF. In DNA, the CDR3 is TGTGCCAGTAGTATTAGGAGGGGACAGCCCACCGGGGAGCTGTTTTTT. The chain couples TRBV19 to TRBJ2-2, with a possible D match to TRBD1 (7 bases). Trimming removed 3 bases from V and 4 bases from J, with 15 bases in between. The CDR3 contains 16 residues. Germline CDR1 and CDR2: LNHDA and SQIVND (reference sequence).

This clone was picked up one time. The chain joins TRBV23-1 to TRBJ1-1; 7 bases fit TRBD1. TRBV23-1 is an ORF for which the function is uncertain. V lost 4 bases to trimming and J lost 5 bases; unmatched junction nucleotides: 13. The length of the CDR3 is 16 residues. The CDR3 DNA sequence: TGCGCCAGCAGTCCTCGGTCGGGGCAGGGGGAGACTGAAGCTTTCTTT. Residues: CASSPRSGQGETEAFF.

This rearrangement joins TRBV2 to TRBJ2-5, with D perhaps TRBD2 (6 bases). Trimming shortened V by 3 bases and J by 5 bases, and 13 bases separated the two germline ends. CDR3 length: 14 amino acids. Germline values: CDR1 SNHLY, CDR2 FYNNEI. CDR3 DNA: TGTGCCAGCAGTGACCCCCCGGAGGGGGAGACCCAGTACTTC. Translated: CASSDPPEGETQYF. The full variable domain, rest sourced from reference TRBV2 and TRBJ2-5, is EPEVTQTPSHQVTQMGQEVILRCVPISNHLYFYWYRQILGQKVEFLVSFYNNEISEKSEIFDDQFSVERPDGSNFTLKIRSTKLEDSAMYFCASSDPPEGETQYFGPGTRLLVL.

The table lists this clone with a few counts. V is TRBV19 and J is TRBJ2-7; 8 bases fit TRBD2. The CDR3 runs to 15 residues. Unmatched junction bases numbered 3, after V lost 2 bases and J lost 0 bases. CDR1 is LNHDA, CDR2 SQIVND, per germline (reference sequence). CDR3 loop: CASSIRSGGSYEQYF. The DNA for the CDR3 is TGTGCCAGTAGTATAAGGAGCGGGGGCTCCTACGAGCAGTACTTC.

The rearrangement uses TRBV7-2 and TRBJ1-2; possible D gene TRBD1, 6 bases. CDR1 SGHTA and CDR2 FQGNSA come from the germline V gene. CDR3 size: 15 residues. Trimming left V 5 bases short and J 1 base short, with 14 bases between. In DNA, the CDR3 is TGTGCCAGCAGCACAATAGGACAGCTTAACTATGGCTACACCTTC. As protein: CASSTIGQLNYGYTF. Using reference TRBV7-2 and TRBJ1-2 for the parts outside the CDR3, the full variable domain is GAGVSQSPSNKVTEKGKDVELRCDPISGHTALYWYRQSLGQGLEFLIYFQGNSAPDKSGLPSDRFSAERTGGSVSTLTIQRTQQEDSAVYLCASSTIGQLNYGYTFGSGTRLTVV.

The genes are TRBV6-6 and TRBJ1-4; 7 bases are shared with TRBD1. Trimming removed 5 bases from V and 5 bases from J; junction bases left unmatched: 5. The CDR3 sequence is 14 residues long. Germline V gene lookup returns CDR1 MNHNY and CDR2 SVGAGI (reference sequence). The CDR3 DNA follows: TGTGCCAGCAGTACAGGGGATTTGAATGAAAAACTGTTTTTT. This translates into CASSTGDLNEKLFF.

The chain has TRBV11-3 and TRBJ1-1, with D perhaps matching TRBD1 (6 bases). Germline loops: CDR1 SGHNT, CDR2 YENEEA. CDR3 length: 13 amino acids. The V and J ends lost 4 bases and 8 bases respectively, with 14 bases between them. The CDR3 DNA reads TGTGCCAGCAGCTCGACCGGGGGCCGCGAAGCTTTCTTT. Its translation is CASSSTGGREAFF.

This clone was seen more than once but under ten times. The chain links TRBV5-8 to TRBJ1-2, with a weak D call TRBD1 (5 bases). Germline-derived CDR1 and CDR2 are SGHTS and YDEGEE. CDR3 length: 16 residues. V was shortened by 4 bases and J by 3 bases, with 19 bases between the two germline ends. For the CDR3, the DNA is TGTGCCAGCAGCCCATCCGGGACTCAGGGCCACTATGGCTACACCTTC. This codes for CASSPSGTQGHYGYTF.

In its sample, this clone was seen once. V is TRBV4-3 and J is TRBJ1-2; D is undetermined. Trimming took 0 bases from V and 10 from J, leaving 18 bases between them. The CDR3 extends over 15 amino acids. Germline V gene data show CDR1 as LGHNA and CDR2 as YSLEER. The CDR3 here is CASSQDPDGVFFYTF. CDR3 sequence (DNA): TGCGCCAGCAGCCAAGATCCCGACGGGGTATTCTTCTACACCTTC.

The chain has TRBV2 and TRBJ2-7, with D unresolved. V was pared by 7 bases and J by 0 bases, with 7 bases between. Germline CDR1 reads SNHLY; CDR2 reads FYNNEI. This CDR3 comprises 12 residues. CDR3 sequence: CASKADSYEQYF. Here the CDR3 DNA reads TGTGCCAGCAAGGCGGACTCCTACGAGCAGTACTTC.

The chain carries TRBV5-4 and TRBJ1-2, with 8 bases that match TRBD1. The ends lost 4 bases at V and 6 bases at J; junction bases unmatched: 8. The CDR3 covers 14 residues. Germline lookup yields CDR1 SGHNT and CDR2 YYREEE (reference sequence). The CDR3 protein is CASSPDRVRDGYTF. The CDR3 region has the DNA TGTGCCAGCAGCCCGGACAGGGTTCGAGATGGCTACACCTTC. The variable domain in full, with the rest retrieved from reference TRBV5-4 and TRBJ1-2, is ETGVTQSPTHLIKTRGQQVTLRCSSQSGHNTVSWYQQALGQGPQFIFQYYREEENGRGNFPPRFSGLQFPNYSSELNVNALELDDSALYLCASSPDRVRDGYTFGSGTRLTVV.

The chain recombines TRBV5-5 with TRBJ1-2, with TRBD1 matching over 9 bases. The germline gives CDR1 SGHKS, CDR2 YYEKEE (reference sequence). The CDR3 loop spans 15 amino acids. The junction had 8 bases not matched to a gene; V was cut back by 4 bases and J by 4 bases. CDR3 loop: CASSNPGQGVYGYTF. The CDR3 nucleotides read TGTGCCAGCAGCAACCCGGGACAGGGAGTCTATGGCTACACCTTC.

Of note for this clone: Mismatch with germline at one junction end may stem from a read error. This chain links TRBV7-3 with TRBJ2-3, with D unclear. Per germline, CDR1 SGHTA and CDR2 FQGTGA. CDR3 length: 13 amino acids. CDR3 protein: CASRLTSTDTQYF. DNA of the CDR3: TGTGCCAGCAGGTTAACGTCCACAGATACGCAGTATTTT. Full variable domain (missing parts from reference TRBV7-3 and TRBJ2-3): GAGVSQTPSNKVTEKGKYVELRCDPISGHTALYWYRQSLGQGPEFLIYFQGTGAADDSGLPNDRFFAVRPEGSVSTLKIQRTERGDSAVYLCASRLTSTDTQYFGPGTRLTVL.

The genes are TRBV28 and TRBJ1-6; the D gene is possibly TRBD1 (6 bases). Germline CDR1 is MDHEN and CDR2 is SYDVKM. Trimming took 5 bases from V and 6 from J, leaving 8 bases between them. The length of the CDR3 is 13 residues. The CDR3 DNA is TGTGCCAGCAGTGAGGACAGTAATTCACCCCTCCACTTT. Amino acids: CASSEDSNSPLHF.

This clone came up once. The V gene is TRBV6-2 or TRBV6-3, the J gene TRBJ1-3, with 7 bases that match TRBD1. Germline V lookup: CDR1 MNHEY, CDR2 SVGEGT. The CDR3 is 15 amino acids. J was trimmed by 3 bases and V by 7 bases; bases with no gene match: 9. CDR3 sequence (DNA): TGTGCCAGCACCCCTCGACAGGGAGGTGGAAACACCATATATTTT. Its protein product is CASTPRQGGGNTIYF.